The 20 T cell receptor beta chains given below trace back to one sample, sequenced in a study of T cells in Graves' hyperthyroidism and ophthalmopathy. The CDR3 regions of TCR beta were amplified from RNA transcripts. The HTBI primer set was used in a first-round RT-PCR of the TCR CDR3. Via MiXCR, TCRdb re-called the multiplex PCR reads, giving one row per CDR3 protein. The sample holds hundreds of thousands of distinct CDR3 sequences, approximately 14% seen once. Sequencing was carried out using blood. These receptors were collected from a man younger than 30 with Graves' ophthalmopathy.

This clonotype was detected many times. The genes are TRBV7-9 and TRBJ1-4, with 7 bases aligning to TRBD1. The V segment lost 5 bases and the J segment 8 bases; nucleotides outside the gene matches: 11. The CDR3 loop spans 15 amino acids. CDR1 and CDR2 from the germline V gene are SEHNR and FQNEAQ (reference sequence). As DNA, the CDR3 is TGTGCCAGCAGCGAAGGACAGGCATCCTCAGAAAAACTGTTTTTT. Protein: CASSEGQASSEKLFF. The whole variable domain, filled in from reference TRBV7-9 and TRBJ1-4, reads DTGVSQNPRHKITKRGQNVTFRCDPISEHNRLYWYRQTLGQGPEFLTYFQNEAQLEKSRLLSDRFSAERPKGSFSTLEIQRTEQGDSAMYLCASSEGQASSEKLFFGSGTQLSVL.

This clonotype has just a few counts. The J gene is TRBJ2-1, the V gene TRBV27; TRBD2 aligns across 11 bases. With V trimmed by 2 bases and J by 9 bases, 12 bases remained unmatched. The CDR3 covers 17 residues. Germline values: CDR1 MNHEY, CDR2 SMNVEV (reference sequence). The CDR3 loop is CASSLITTSGINGEQFF. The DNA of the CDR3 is TGTGCCAGCAGTTTAATCACGACTAGCGGGATTAACGGTGAGCAGTTCTTC.

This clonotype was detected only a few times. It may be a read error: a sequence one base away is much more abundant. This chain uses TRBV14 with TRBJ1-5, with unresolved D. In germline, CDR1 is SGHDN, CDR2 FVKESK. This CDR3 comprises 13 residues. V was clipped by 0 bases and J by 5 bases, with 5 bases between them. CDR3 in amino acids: CASSQDLHQPQHF. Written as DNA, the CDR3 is TGTGCCAGCAGCCAAGATCTCCATCAGCCCCAGCATTTT. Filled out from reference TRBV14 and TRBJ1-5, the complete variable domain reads EAGVTQFPSHSVIEKGQTVTLRCDPISGHDNLYWYRRVMGKEIKFLLHFVKESKQDESGMPNNRFLAERTGGTYSTLKVQPAELEDSGVYFCASSQDLHQPQHFGDGTRLSIL.

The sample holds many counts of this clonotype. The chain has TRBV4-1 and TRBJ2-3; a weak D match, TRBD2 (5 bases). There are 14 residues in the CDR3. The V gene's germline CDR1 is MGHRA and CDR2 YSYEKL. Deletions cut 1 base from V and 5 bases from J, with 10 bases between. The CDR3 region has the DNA TGCGCCAGCAGCCAAGGCGGACGGGGAGATACGCAGTATTTT. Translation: CASSQGGRGDTQYF.

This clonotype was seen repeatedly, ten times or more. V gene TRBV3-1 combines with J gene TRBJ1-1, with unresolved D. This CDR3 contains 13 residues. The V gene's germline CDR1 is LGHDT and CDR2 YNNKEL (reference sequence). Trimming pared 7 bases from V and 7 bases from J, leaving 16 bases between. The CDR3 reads CASNHNGELEAFF. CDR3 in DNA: TGTGCCAGCAACCATAACGGGGAGCTTGAAGCTTTCTTT.

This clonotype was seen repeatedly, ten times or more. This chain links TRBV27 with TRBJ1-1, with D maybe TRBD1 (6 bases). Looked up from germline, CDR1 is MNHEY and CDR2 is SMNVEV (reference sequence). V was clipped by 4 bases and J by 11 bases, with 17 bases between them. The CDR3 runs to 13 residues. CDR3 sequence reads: CASSSPTGSIAFF. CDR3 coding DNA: TGTGCCAGCAGTTCCCCGACAGGTTCAATTGCTTTCTTT.

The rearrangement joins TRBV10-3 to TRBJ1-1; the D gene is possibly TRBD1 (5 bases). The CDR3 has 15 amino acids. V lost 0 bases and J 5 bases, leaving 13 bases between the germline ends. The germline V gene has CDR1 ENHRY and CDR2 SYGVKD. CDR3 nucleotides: TGTGCCATCAGTGAGTCCGGTTCTGGGGGTACTGAAGCTTTCTTT. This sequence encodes CAISESGSGGTEAFF.

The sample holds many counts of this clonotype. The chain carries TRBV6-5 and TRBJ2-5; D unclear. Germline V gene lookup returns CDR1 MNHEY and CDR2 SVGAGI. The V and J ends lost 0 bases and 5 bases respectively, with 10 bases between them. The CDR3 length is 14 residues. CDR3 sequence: CASSYSMGGETQYF. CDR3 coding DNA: TGTGCCAGCAGTTACTCGATGGGTGGGGAGACCCAGTACTTC.

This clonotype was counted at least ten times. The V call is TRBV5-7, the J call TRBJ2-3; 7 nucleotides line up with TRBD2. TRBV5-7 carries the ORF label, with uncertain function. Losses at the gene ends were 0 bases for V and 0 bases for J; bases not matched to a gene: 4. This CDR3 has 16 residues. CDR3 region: CASSLDAGVSTDTQYF. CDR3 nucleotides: TGTGCCAGCAGCTTGGATGCGGGAGTAAGCACAGATACGCAGTATTTT.

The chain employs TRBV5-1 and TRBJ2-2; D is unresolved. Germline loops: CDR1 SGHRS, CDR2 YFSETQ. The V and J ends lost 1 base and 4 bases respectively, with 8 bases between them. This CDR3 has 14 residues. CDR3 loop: CASSLTPGTGELFF. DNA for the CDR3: TGCGCCAGCAGCTTGACCCCGGGCACCGGGGAGCTGTTTTTT.

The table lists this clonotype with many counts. CDR3 sequence (DNA): TGTGCCAGCACTCGGGACCGAAACAATGAGCAGTTCTTC. It codes for CASTRDRNNEQFF. J is TRBJ2-1 and V is TRBV11-3; the D gene could be TRBD1 or TRBD2 (5 bases each). The CDR3 has 13 residues. Germline V CDR1 and CDR2: SGHNT, YENEEA. V was shortened by 7 bases and J by 5 bases, with 12 bases between the two germline ends.

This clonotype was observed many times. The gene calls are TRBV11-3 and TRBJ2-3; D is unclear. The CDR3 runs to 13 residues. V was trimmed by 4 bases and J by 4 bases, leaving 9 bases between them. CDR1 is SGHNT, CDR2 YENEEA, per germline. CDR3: CASSYDFADTQYF. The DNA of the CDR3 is TGTGCCAGCAGCTACGACTTCGCAGATACGCAGTATTTT.

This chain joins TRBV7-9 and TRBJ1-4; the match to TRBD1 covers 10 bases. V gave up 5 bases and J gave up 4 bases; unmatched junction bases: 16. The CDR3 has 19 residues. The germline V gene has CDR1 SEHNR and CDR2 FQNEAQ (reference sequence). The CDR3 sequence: CASSPATIRDRGYNEKLFF. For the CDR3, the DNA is TGTGCCAGCAGCCCTGCGACGATTCGGGACAGGGGTTATAATGAAAAACTGTTTTTT.

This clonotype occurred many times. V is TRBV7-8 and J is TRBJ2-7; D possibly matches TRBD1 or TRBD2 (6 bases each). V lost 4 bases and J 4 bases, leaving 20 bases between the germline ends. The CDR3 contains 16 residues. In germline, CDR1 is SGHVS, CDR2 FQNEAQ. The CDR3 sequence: CASSSVTGGGPYEQYF. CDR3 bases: TGTGCCAGCAGCTCGGTGACAGGTGGGGGGCCTTACGAGCAGTACTTC.

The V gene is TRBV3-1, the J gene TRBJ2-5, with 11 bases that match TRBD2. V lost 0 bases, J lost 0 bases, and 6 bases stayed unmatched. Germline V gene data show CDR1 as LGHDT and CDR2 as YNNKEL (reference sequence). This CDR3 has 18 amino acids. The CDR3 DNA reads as TGTGCCAGCAGCCAAGAAGGACTAGCGGGCCCGTACCAAGAGACCCAGTACTTC. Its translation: CASSQEGLAGPYQETQYF.

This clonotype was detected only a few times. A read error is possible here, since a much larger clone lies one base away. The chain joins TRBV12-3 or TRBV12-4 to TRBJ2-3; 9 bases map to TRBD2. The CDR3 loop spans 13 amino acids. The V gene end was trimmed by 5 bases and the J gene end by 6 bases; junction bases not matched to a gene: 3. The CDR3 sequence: CASSGGRVDTQYF. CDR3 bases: TGTGCCAGCAGTGGCGGGAGGGTGGATACGCAGTATTTT.

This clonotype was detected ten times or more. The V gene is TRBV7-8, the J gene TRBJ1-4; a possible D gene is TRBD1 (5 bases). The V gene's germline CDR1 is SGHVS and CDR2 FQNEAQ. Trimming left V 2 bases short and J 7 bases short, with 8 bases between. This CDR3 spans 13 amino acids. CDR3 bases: TGTGCCAGCAGCTTACTGGGGCCTGAAAAACTGTTTTTT. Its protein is CASSLLGPEKLFF.

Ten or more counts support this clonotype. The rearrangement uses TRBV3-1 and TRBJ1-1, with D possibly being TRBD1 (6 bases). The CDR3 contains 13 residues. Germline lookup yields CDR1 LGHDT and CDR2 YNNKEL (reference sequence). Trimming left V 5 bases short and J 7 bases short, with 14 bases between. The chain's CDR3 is CASSDRLRFEAFF. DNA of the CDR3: TGTGCCAGCAGCGACAGGTTACGGTTTGAAGCTTTCTTT.

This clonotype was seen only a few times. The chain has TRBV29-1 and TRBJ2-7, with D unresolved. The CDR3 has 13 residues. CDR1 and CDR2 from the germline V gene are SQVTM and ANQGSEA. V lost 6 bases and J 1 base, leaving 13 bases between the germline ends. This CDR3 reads CSVVGGPSYEQYF. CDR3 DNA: TGCAGCGTGGTCGGTGGACCGTCCTACGAGCAGTACTTC.

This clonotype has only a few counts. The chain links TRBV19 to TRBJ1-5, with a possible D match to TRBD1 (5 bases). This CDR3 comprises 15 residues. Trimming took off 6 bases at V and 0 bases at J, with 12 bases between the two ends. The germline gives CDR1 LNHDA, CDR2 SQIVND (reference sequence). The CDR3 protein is CASRWDSYSNQPQHF. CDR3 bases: TGTGCCAGTAGGTGGGACTCCTATAGCAATCAGCCCCAGCATTTT.